Listed below are T cell receptor beta chains from one sample, sequenced in a study of blood T cell repertoires in COVID-19. Measured with immunoSEQ multiplex PCR; TCRdb has only the in-frame clones, and not every one. The sample contains about 200,000 clones, around nine tenths of which appear only once. Input material: peripheral blood. Every receptor here comes from a middle-aged man with COVID-19, enrolled during active disease. Both conserved end residues are part of each CDR3.

CDR3 protein,J gene,V gene
CASSTRQDGNQPQHF,TRBJ1-5,TRBV6-2/TRBV6-3
CASTGDGYEQYF,TRBJ2-7,TRBV2
CASREYRGRGVYGYTF,TRBJ1-2,TRBV28
CASSLRTGGVEQYF,TRBJ2-7,TRBV19
CASSSLAGRTGELFF,TRBJ2-2,TRBV6-2/TRBV6-3
CSVGSQSFNEQFF,TRBJ2-1,TRBV29-1
CASSFLAQGEQFF,TRBJ2-1,TRBV12-3/TRBV12-4
CASRMGRGEVGAETQYF,TRBJ2-5,TRBV2
CASSRDSNYGYTF,TRBJ1-2,TRBV4-3
CATSARDFKNIQYF,TRBJ2-4,TRBV24-1
CASSRLQGQPQHF,TRBJ1-5,TRBV27
CSVVGTANTEAFF,TRBJ1-1,TRBV29-1
CASSHLPPEDTEAFF,TRBJ1-1,TRBV4-2
CAWGIAGFKNIQYF,TRBJ2-4,TRBV30
CASSWTGGGQPQHF,TRBJ1-5,TRBV27
CASSQAGTGNTEAFF,TRBJ1-1,TRBV7-3
CASTPISRLKLSAADTQYF,TRBJ2-3,TRBV27
CSVERTGEGIGYEQYF,TRBJ2-7,TRBV29-1
CASSQNKQFF,TRBJ2-1,TRBV7-9
CASSYSAVSGNTIYF,TRBJ1-3,TRBV6-6
CASSYSMGGGSYEQYF,TRBJ2-7,TRBV6-5